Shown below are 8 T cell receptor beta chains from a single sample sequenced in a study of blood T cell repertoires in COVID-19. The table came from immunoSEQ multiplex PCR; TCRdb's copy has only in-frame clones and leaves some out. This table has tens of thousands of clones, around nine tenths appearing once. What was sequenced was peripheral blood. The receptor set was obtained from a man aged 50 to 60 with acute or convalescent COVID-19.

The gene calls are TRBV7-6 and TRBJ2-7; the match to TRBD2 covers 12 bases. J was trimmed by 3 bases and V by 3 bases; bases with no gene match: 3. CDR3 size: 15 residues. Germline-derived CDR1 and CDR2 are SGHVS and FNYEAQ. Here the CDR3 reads CASSLRTSGIYEQYF. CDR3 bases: TGTGCCAGCAGCTTGAGGACTAGCGGGATCTACGAGCAGTACTTC.

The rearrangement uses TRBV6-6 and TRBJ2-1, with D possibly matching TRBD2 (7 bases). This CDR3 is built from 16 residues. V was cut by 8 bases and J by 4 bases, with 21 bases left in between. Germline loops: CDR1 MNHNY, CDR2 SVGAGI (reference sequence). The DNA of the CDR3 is TGTGCCAGCGGGGGGGGCAAACTTTCCCCTTACAATGAGCAGTTCTTC. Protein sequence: CASGGGKLSPYNEQFF.

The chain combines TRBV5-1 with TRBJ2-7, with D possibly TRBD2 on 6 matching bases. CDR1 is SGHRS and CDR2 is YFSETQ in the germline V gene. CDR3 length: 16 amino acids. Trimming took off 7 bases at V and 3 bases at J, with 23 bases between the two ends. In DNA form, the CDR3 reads TGCGCCAGCGGCCACCTACTAGCTCAAGAGGGCTACGAGCAGTACTTC. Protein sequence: CASGHLLAQEGYEQYF. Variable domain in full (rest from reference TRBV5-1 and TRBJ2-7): KAGVTQTPRYLIKTRGQQVTLSCSPISGHRSVSWYQQTPGQGLQFLFEYFSETQRNKGNFPGRFSGRQFSNSRSEMNVSTLELGDSALYLCASGHLLAQEGYEQYFGPGTRLTVT.

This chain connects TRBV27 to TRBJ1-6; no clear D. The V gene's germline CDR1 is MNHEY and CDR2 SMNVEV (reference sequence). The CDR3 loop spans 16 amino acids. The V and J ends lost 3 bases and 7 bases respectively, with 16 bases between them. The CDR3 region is CASSLKEGNLNSPLHF. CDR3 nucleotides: TGTGCCAGCAGTTTGAAGGAGGGCAACCTAAATTCACCCCTCCACTTT.

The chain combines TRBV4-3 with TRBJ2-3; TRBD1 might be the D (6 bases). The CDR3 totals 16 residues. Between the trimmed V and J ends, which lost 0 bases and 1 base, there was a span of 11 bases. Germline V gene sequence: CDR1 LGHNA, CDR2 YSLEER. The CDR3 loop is CASSQDVGGRTDTQYF. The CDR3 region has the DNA TGCGCCAGCAGCCAAGATGTAGGGGGACGCACAGATACGCAGTATTTT.

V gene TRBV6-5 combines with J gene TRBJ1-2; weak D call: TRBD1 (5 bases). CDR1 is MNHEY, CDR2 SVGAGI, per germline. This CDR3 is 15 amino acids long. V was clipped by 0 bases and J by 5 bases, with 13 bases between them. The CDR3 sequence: CASSYSRGAAYGYTF. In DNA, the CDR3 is TGTGCCAGCAGTTACTCAAGGGGCGCAGCATATGGCTACACCTTC.

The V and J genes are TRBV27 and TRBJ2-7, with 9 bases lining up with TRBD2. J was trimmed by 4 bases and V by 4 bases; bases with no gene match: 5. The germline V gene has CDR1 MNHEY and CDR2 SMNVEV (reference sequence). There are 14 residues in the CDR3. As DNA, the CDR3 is TGTGCCAGCAGTTCTGGGACTAGCAGGTACGAGCAGTACTTC. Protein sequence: CASSSGTSRYEQYF.

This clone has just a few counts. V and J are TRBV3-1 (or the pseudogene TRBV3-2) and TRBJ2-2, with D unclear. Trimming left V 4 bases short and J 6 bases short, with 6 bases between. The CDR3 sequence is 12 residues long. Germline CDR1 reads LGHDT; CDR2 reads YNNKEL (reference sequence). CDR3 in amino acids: CASSPYSGELFF. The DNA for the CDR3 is TGTGCCAGCAGCCCGTACTCCGGGGAGCTGTTTTTT.